The source of this T cell receptor beta chain is a study of blood T cell repertoires in COVID-19. Study overall: From the United States, Italy and Spain came samples of acute and convalescent COVID-19.

Participant ages covered about 18 to 89 years across 25 or so US areas. Participants had their cohort set by participant-reported clinical history. Produced via immunoSEQ multiplex PCR; TCRdb's table is partial and in-frame only. The data contain 150,000 to 200,000 clones, more than 70% of them singletons. The germline V and J ends were trimmed by 6 bases and 5 bases, with 20 bases remaining between them. This CDR3 comprises 15 residues. Germline CDR1 is MDHEN and CDR2 is SYDVKM. The sample was PBMCs or T cells enriched from blood (not recorded which). This chain links TRBV28 with TRBJ2-7; possibly TRBD2 for D (6 bases). The receptor was isolated from a man aged 35 to 55 who had recovered from COVID-19. The CDR3 here is CASSPNYGGEHEQYF. The CDR3 DNA reads as TGTGCCAGCAGCCCCAATTATGGAGGGGAGCACGAGCAGTACTTC.